The 15 T cell receptor beta chains reported below all come from one sample, sequenced in a study of blood T cell repertoires in COVID-19. Repertoires were generated with immunoSEQ multiplex PCR, while TCRdb's copy carries only in-frame clones and drops some. The sample has approximately 200,000 clones, roughly 80% seen once. The sequencing sample was made of peripheral blood. The origin of the receptors is a woman aged 80 or over with COVID-19, enrolled during active disease.

V usage is TRBV9 and J usage is TRBJ2-5; D gene unclear. The length of the CDR3 is 13 residues. Trimming removed 0 bases at V and 11 bases at J, with 14 bases between. Germline V gives CDR1 SGDLS, CDR2 YYNGEE. This chain's CDR3 is CASSVGVIDYQYF. The DNA of the CDR3 is TGTGCCAGCAGCGTAGGAGTGATCGATTATCAGTACTTC.

The chain's CDR3 is CASSVVGVSGYTF. The DNA of the CDR3 is TGTGCCAGCAGCGTAGTCGGGGTTAGTGGCTACACCTTC. The V call is TRBV9, the J call TRBJ1-2, with no clear D. V was trimmed by 0 bases and J by 7 bases, leaving 10 bases between them. CDR1 and CDR2 from the germline V gene are SGDLS and YYNGEE. The CDR3 is 13 amino acids.

The V gene is TRBV11-2, the J gene TRBJ2-2; no reliable D call. From germline, CDR1 is SGHAT and CDR2 FQNNGV. Between the trimmed V and J ends, which lost 2 bases and 1 base, there was a span of 11 bases. The CDR3 runs 16 residues. The CDR3 loop reads CASSLMTSRNTGELFF. CDR3 DNA sequence: TGTGCCAGCAGCTTAATGACTTCCAGGAACACCGGGGAGCTGTTTTTT.

This clone was counted only a few times. This chain joins TRBV7-2 and TRBJ2-7; the D gene is possibly TRBD2 (6 bases). Germline V CDR1 and CDR2: SGHTA, FQGNSA. The CDR3 spans 14 residues. V was pared by 5 bases and J by 3 bases, with 14 bases between. The CDR3 DNA reads as TGTGCCAGCAGCCCCGCCGGGACTTTCTACGAGCAGTACTTC. It is translated as CASSPAGTFYEQYF.

The V and J genes are TRBV15 and TRBJ2-2, with 8 positions matching TRBD1. V shed 2 bases and J 0 bases; nucleotides not matched to a gene: 5. Germline V gene sequence: CDR1 LNHNV, CDR2 YYDKDF (reference sequence). This CDR3 is built from 17 residues. For the CDR3, the DNA is TGTGCCACCAGCAGACCTCAGGGGGCATCGAACACCGGGGAGCTGTTTTTT. Translation gives CATSRPQGASNTGELFF.

The V gene is TRBV7-8, the J gene TRBJ1-2, with a possible D match to TRBD1 (6 bases). The CDR3 is 16 amino acids. The V end was cut by 2 bases, the J end by 2 bases, with 15 bases between. CDR1 is SGHVS and CDR2 is FQNEAQ in the germline V gene. The CDR3 sequence is CASSLRTGQSNYGYTF. In DNA form, the CDR3 reads TGTGCCAGCAGCTTAAGAACAGGGCAATCGAACTATGGCTACACCTTC.

This clone was counted a few times. The gene calls are TRBV6-5 and TRBJ1-5; D perhaps matches TRBD1 (5 bases). The CDR3 extends over 15 amino acids. V gave up 7 bases and J gave up 0 bases, with 13 bases separating them. Germline CDR1 and CDR2: MNHEY and SVGAGI. In DNA form, the CDR3 reads TGTGCCAGCACCAACGGACACTATAGCAATCAGCCCCAGCATTTT. Translation gives CASTNGHYSNQPQHF.

This clone was detected only once. V is TRBV9 and J is TRBJ2-1; tentative D call: TRBD2 (6 bases). V was shortened by 1 base and J by 4 bases, with 12 bases between the two germline ends. The germline CDR1 and CDR2 sequences are SGDLS and YYNGEE. The CDR3 is made up of 15 amino acids. CDR3 DNA sequence: TGTGCCAGCAGCGTATTAGCGGACCTTTACAATGAGCAGTTCTTC. It translates to CASSVLADLYNEQFF.

This sequence joins TRBV18 and TRBJ2-7, with 7 bases aligning to TRBD1. In germline, CDR1 is KGHSH, CDR2 LQKENI. Unmatched junction bases numbered 11, after V lost 6 bases and J lost 3 bases. The CDR3 runs to 15 residues. CDR3 residues: CASSEKTGQIYEQYF. The CDR3 nucleotides are TGTGCCAGCTCTGAAAAAACGGGACAGATCTACGAGCAGTACTTC.

This chain joins TRBV6-5 and TRBJ1-1, with D possibly being TRBD1 (6 bases). The CDR3 has 14 residues. The ends were cut back, 10 bases at V and 2 bases at J, with 17 bases in the middle. Germline assignment: CDR1 MNHEY and CDR2 SVGAGI. The CDR3 here is CATAVGRGNTEAFF. The DNA of the CDR3 is TGTGCCACAGCCGTCGGCAGGGGTAACACTGAAGCTTTCTTT.

The rearrangement joins TRBV7-9 to TRBJ2-3; TRBD2 might be the D (6 bases). Germline V gene data show CDR1 as SEHNR and CDR2 as FQNEAQ (reference sequence). V was cut by 6 bases and J by 6 bases, with 19 bases left in between. The CDR3 covers 15 residues. DNA of the CDR3: TGTGCCAGCAGTTTCCCCTTTGAGGGAGGCGATACGCAGTATTTT. Translating gives CASSFPFEGGDTQYF.

This clone was recorded only once. The CDR3 nucleotides read TGCGCCAGCAGCCAGGGACTAGTACGGGATACGCAGTATTTT. This sequence encodes CASSQGLVRDTQYF. The chain combines TRBV5-1 with TRBJ2-3; the match to TRBD2 covers 8 bases. CDR3 length: 14 residues. Unmatched junction bases numbered 7, after V lost 4 bases and J lost 6 bases. The germline V gene has CDR1 SGHRS and CDR2 YFSETQ.

This clone has just a few counts. The rearrangement links TRBV6-1 to TRBJ1-3; 8 nucleotides match TRBD1. CDR1 is MNHNS, CDR2 SASEGT, per germline. The CDR3 is 16 amino acids. The J segment lost 0 bases and the V segment lost 4 bases, leaving 5 bases of the junction unmatched. This chain's CDR3 is CASSGQGTRSGNTIYF. The CDR3, as DNA: TGTGCCAGCAGTGGACAGGGGACCCGCTCTGGAAACACCATATATTTT.

The J gene is TRBJ2-2, the V gene TRBV6-5; TRBD1 might be the D (6 bases). V dropped 10 bases and J dropped 2 bases, with 14 bases sitting between them. CDR1 MNHEY and CDR2 SVGAGI come from the germline V gene. There are 14 residues in the CDR3. The CDR3 is CATQGFSNTGELFF. As DNA, the CDR3 is TGTGCCACGCAGGGGTTTTCAAACACCGGGGAGCTGTTTTTT.

The V call is TRBV29-1, the J call TRBJ1-2; a possible D gene is TRBD1 (5 bases). Trimming left V 6 bases short and J 0 bases short, with 11 bases between. The CDR3 has 13 residues. From germline, CDR1 is SQVTM and CDR2 ANQGSEA. The CDR3 sequence is CSVSTVSNYGYTF. CDR3 DNA: TGCAGCGTATCGACAGTTTCTAACTATGGCTACACCTTC.